This T cell receptor beta chain was recovered during a study of CD4 T cells in relation to SARS-CoV-2 and coronaviruses. About the research overall: The HLA restriction of the shared crossreactive spike epitopes was mapped.

The CDR3 contains 13 residues. Between the trimmed V and J ends, which lost 6 bases and 6 bases, there was a span of 9 bases. Germline V gene lookup returns CDR1 KGHSH and CDR2 LQKENI. CD4+ T cells from unexposed donors were obtained before the COVID-19 pandemic (2011-2018). After about 11 days of culture, CD4+ T cells were isolated. The method was immunoSEQ multiplex PCR; TCRdb's version includes in-frame clones alone and lacks a portion of them. The sample includes approximately 21,000 clones, around 80% of them seen just once. Turning to this clone: The antigen remains unidentified.

Findings of the study overall: Crossreactive clones expanded significantly less to SARS-CoV-2 than monoreactive clones.

J is TRBJ1-6 and V is TRBV18; no firm D call. This receptor was obtained from a human donor in good health. The sequencing sample was made of CD4+ T cells from PBMCs, cultured in vitro. For the CDR3, the DNA is TGTGCCAGCTCCCCCGGGATTAATTCACCCCTCCACTTT. Translating gives CASSPGINSPLHF. Combining the CDR3 with reference TRBV18 and TRBJ1-6 gives the whole variable domain NAGVMQNPRHLVRRRGQEARLRCSPMKGHSHVYWYRQLPEEGLKFMVYLQKENIIDESGMPKERFSAEFPKEGPSILRIQQVVRGDSAAYFCASSPGINSPLHFGNGTRLTVT.